The source of this TCR beta chain is a study of monozygotic twins with inflammatory bowel disease. Study results and caveats: Clonotype sharing was lower in IBD patients than healthy twins, most markedly with disease activity. No distinction between different T cell subtypes was possible.

With the 5' RACE reads reprocessed, TCRdb shows one record per CDR3 protein and no DNA. The sample includes about 380,000 distinct CDR3 sequences. Investigators extracted total RNA from whole blood and did not sort T cells. Concerning this clonotype itself: Its specificity is not known.

Germline V gene sequence: CDR1 KGHSH, CDR2 LQKENI. The CDR3 totals 16 residues. The sequence came from a human donor with ulcerative colitis or Crohn's disease, or a healthy co-twin of an affected twin (not recorded which). The chain links TRBV18 to TRBJ2-5; TCRdb outputs TRBD2, but without DNA this stays unchecked. Sequencing used blood. CDR3 loop: CASSPPSSGVQETQYF.